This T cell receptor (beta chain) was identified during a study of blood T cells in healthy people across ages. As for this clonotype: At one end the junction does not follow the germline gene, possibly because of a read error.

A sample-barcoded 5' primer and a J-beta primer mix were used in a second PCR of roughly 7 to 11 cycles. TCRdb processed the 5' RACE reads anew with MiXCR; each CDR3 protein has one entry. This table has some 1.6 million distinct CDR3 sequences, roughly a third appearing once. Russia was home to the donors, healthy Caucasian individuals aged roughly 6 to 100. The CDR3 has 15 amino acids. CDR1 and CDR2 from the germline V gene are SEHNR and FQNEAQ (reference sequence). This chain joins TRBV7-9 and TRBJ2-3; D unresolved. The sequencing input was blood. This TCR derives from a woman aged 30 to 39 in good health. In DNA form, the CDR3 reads TGTGCCAGCAGCTTAGCACGTGGGCACACAGATGCGCAGTATTTT. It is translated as CASSLARGHTDAQYF.